This TCR beta chain was obtained from a study of high-grade serous ovarian cancer treatment subgroups. General study points: CDR1 and CDR2 were left unanalyzed; analyses focused on CDR3.

Tumor samples were obtained before definitive surgery or chemotherapy. V shed 3 bases, J shed 3 bases, and the junction held 13 bases outside the gene matches. The CDR3 is made up of 17 amino acids. Per the germline V gene, CDR1 is MNHNS and CDR2 is SASEGT. In regard to this clone: Its target is not known.

Clones were sequenced by immunoSEQ multiplex PCR, and TCRdb holds only the in-frame ones, with some missing. The sample consists of under 30,000 clones, around 84% of them appearing once. Specimen: tumor tissue. The gene calls are TRBV6-1 and TRBJ2-7; 8 nucleotides line up with TRBD2. The sequence derives from a human donor with high-grade serous ovarian cancer. CDR3 DNA sequence: TGTGCCAGCAGTGAGTCCTTCGGGAGGGGAGAGCTCTACGAGCAGTACTTC. Its translation is CASSESFGRGELYEQYF.